The T cell receptor (beta chain) described here comes from a study of regulatory T cells in long-lasting Graves disease. The CDR3 extends over 16 amino acids. The germline V gene has CDR1 MNHEY and CDR2 SMNVEV (reference sequence). Trimming took off 7 bases at V and 3 bases at J, with 20 bases between the two ends. Library construction for TCR beta used iRepertoire HTBI primers and Arm-PCR of CDR3 regions. TCRdb analysed the multiplex PCR reads with MiXCR anew, one entry per CDR3 protein. The table lists over 500,000 distinct CDR3 sequences, more than 15% of them singletons. Time point meaning: newly diagnosed GD, antithyroid drugs for less than 3 months. The TCR library was prepared using RNA isolated from PBMCs. The patients were drawn from one endocrinology department in Xi'an, China. This clonotype was seen many times. Another study also made use of these data, one on T cells in Graves' hyperthyroidism and ophthalmopathy. Per that paper: Graves' hyperthyroidism without ophthalmopathy progression within 18 months was termed stable. An initial round of RT-PCR targeting the TCR CDR3 relied on the HTBI primer set.

The sequence was obtained from a man aged 18 to 30 with Graves disease. The V call is TRBV27, the J call TRBJ2-3, with a weak D call TRBD2 (6 bases). Material: peripheral blood mononuclear cells (PBMCs), obtained at new diagnosis, from a patient treated with antithyroid drugs. The CDR3 here is CASTPDAAGRTDTQYF. The DNA for the CDR3 is TGTGCCAGCACCCCCGATGCGGCGGGACGGACAGATACGCAGTATTTT.